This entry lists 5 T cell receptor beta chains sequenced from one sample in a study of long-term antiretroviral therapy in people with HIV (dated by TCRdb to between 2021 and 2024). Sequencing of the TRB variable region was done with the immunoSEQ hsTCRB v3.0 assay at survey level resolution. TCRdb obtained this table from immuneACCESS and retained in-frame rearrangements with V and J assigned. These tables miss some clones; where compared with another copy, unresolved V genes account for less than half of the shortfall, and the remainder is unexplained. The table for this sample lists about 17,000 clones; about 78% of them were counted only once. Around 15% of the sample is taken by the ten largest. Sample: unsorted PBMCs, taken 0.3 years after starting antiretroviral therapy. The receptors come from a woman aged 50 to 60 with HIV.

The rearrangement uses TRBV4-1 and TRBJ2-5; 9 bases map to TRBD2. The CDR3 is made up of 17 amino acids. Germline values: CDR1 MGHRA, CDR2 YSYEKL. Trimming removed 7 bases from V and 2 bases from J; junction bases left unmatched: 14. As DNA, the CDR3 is TGCGCCAGCACCTCCCAAGATAGCGGGGGACCTCAAGAGACCCAGTACTTC. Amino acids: CASTSQDSGGPQETQYF.

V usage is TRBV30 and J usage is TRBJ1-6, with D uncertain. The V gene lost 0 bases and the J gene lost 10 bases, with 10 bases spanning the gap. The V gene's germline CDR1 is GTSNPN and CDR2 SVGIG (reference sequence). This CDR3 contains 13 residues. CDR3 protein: CAWSVLPESPLHF. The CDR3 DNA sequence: TGTGCCTGGAGTGTACTCCCTGAATCACCCCTCCACTTT.

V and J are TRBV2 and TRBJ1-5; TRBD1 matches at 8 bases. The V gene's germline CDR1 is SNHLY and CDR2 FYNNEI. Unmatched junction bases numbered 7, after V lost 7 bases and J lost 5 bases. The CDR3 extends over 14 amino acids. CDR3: CASTDRGQDQPQHF. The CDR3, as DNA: TGTGCCAGCACAGACAGGGGCCAGGATCAGCCCCAGCATTTT.

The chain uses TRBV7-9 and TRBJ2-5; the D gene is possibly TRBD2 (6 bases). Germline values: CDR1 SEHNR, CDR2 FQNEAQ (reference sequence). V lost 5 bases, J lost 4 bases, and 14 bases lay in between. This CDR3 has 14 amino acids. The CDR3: CASSGVLGGETQYF. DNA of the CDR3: TGTGCCAGCAGCGGGGTACTGGGGGGAGAGACCCAGTACTTC.

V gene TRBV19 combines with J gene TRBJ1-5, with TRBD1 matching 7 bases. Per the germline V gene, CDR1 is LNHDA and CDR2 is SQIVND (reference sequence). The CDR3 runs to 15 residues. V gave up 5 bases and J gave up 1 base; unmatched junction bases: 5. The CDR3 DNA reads TGTGCCAGTAGTGTTAAACAGGGGAGCAATCAGCCCCAGCATTTT. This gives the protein CASSVKQGSNQPQHF.